The clone carrying this T cell receptor beta chain was seen a single time. The germline CDR1 and CDR2 sequences are SNHLY and FYNNEI. CDR3 length: 16 residues. J lost 2 bases, V lost 3 bases, and 4 bases had no gene match. The sample is drawn from a study of cytomegalovirus exposure and HLA in healthy donors. The study ran its PCR with 60 Vbeta and 13 Jbeta primers. Some clones are missing from TCRdb's copy, which holds only in-frame ones; the method was immunoSEQ multiplex PCR. The sample yields approximately 150,000 clones, roughly 79% seen once. Sequenced material: PBMCs. This TCR came from a man aged 35 to 55 in good health and CMV-seropositive. The V gene is TRBV2, the J gene TRBJ2-2, with TRBD2 identical over 9 bases. CDR3: CASSEGLAYNTGELFF. As DNA, the CDR3 is TGTGCCAGCAGTGAGGGACTAGCCTACAACACCGGGGAGCTGTTTTTT.